Below, 24 T cell receptor beta chains from the same sample are listed, as sequenced in a study of blood T cell repertoires in COVID-19. Clones were sequenced by immunoSEQ multiplex PCR, and TCRdb holds only the in-frame ones, with some missing. This table holds under 200,000 clones, roughly 85% found once. The material sequenced was PBMCs or T cells enriched from blood (not recorded which). Every receptor here comes from a woman in her 70s in a cohort exposed to, infected with or recovered from COVID-19 (not recorded which).

The CDR3 sequence is CASSFWASGELGDYGYTF. DNA for the CDR3: TGTGCCAGCAGCTTTTGGGCGAGTGGGGAGCTCGGGGACTATGGCTACACCTTC. The genes are TRBV7-9 and TRBJ1-2; D call uncertain. Germline V CDR1 and CDR2: SEHNR, FQNEAQ (reference sequence). This CDR3 contains 18 residues. V lost 3 bases and J 3 bases, leaving 23 bases between the germline ends.

The chain is built from TRBV4-1 and TRBJ2-1; 10 bases map to TRBD1. Trimming cost V 4 bases and J 4 bases; bases outside gene matches: 4. The CDR3 sequence is 15 residues long. Germline lookup yields CDR1 MGHRA and CDR2 YSYEKL. The CDR3 DNA reads TGCGCCAGCAGCCCAGGACAGGGGGGGTACAATGAGCAGTTCTTC. Amino acids: CASSPGQGGYNEQFF.

The gene calls are TRBV10-3 and TRBJ2-5; D is unclear. The CDR3 has 12 amino acids. Germline V CDR1 and CDR2: ENHRY, SYGVKD. V lost 4 bases and J 5 bases, leaving 8 bases between the germline ends. Here the CDR3 DNA reads TGTGCCATCAGTGCGTCCGGGGAGACCCAGTACTTC. Its protein is CAISASGETQYF.

The chain employs TRBV12-3 or TRBV12-4 and TRBJ1-1; the D gene is possibly TRBD1 (5 bases). The length of the CDR3 is 13 residues. Trimming pared 3 bases from V and 5 bases from J, leaving 10 bases between. The CDR3 DNA follows: TGTGCCAGCAGTTTCGGGGGAACGACTGAAGCTTTCTTT. Translation gives CASSFGGTTEAFF.

J is TRBJ2-3 and V is TRBV27; no clear D gene. Per the germline V gene, CDR1 is MNHEY and CDR2 is SMNVEV (reference sequence). The CDR3 contains 15 residues. Trimming removed 6 bases at V and 3 bases at J, with 16 bases between. The CDR3 loop is CASRADLQFTDTQYF. CDR3 DNA: TGTGCCAGCAGGGCCGATTTACAGTTTACAGATACGCAGTATTTT.

The chain uses TRBV28 and TRBJ1-2, with a weak D call TRBD1 (5 bases). The CDR3 covers 15 residues. Deletions cut 7 bases from V and 2 bases from J, with 17 bases between. CDR1 is MDHEN, CDR2 SYDVKM, per germline. The CDR3 DNA follows: TGTGCCAGCACCACGAAAAGGGGTGTCAACTATGGCTACACCTTC. Translation gives CASTTKRGVNYGYTF.

This clone was counted a single time. The chain uses TRBV5-1 and TRBJ1-4; 7 nucleotides line up with TRBD1. This CDR3 contains 14 residues. CDR1 and CDR2 from the germline V gene are SGHRS and YFSETQ. With V trimmed by 4 bases and J by 0 bases, 0 bases remained unmatched. The CDR3 DNA reads TGCGCCAGCAGCGGGACAGCAACTAATGAAAAACTGTTTTTT. It encodes CASSGTATNEKLFF.

The table lists this clone with a few counts. This sequence joins TRBV28 and TRBJ2-3, with 7 nucleotides matching TRBD2. The length of the CDR3 is 14 residues. Germline CDR1 reads MDHEN; CDR2 reads SYDVKM. Trimming at V came to 6 bases and at J to 6 bases, leaving 9 bases not matched to a gene. In nucleotides, the CDR3 is TGTGCCAGCAGCTGGGGAGGGACGTTGGATACGCAGTATTTT. This gives the protein CASSWGGTLDTQYF.

This clone was seen only once. J is TRBJ1-2 and V is TRBV6-5, with 10 bases matching TRBD1. The CDR3 runs 15 residues. In germline, CDR1 is MNHEY, CDR2 SVGAGI. V shed 5 bases and J 2 bases; nucleotides not matched to a gene: 5. CDR3 bases: TGTGCCAGCAGTCGACCGGGACAGGGGAACTATGGCTACACCTTC. Translation: CASSRPGQGNYGYTF.

This clone was found a few times. This chain connects TRBV28 to TRBJ1-1, with D possibly being TRBD1 (6 bases). The CDR3 length is 12 residues. Germline lookup yields CDR1 MDHEN and CDR2 SYDVKM. V gave up 7 bases and J gave up 4 bases, with 10 bases separating them. The chain's CDR3 is CASNIRGTEAFF. The CDR3 nucleotides are TGTGCCAGCAATATCAGGGGCACTGAAGCTTTCTTT. Filled out from reference TRBV28 and TRBJ1-1, the complete variable domain reads DVKVTQSSRYLVKRTGEKVFLECVQDMDHENMFWYRQDPGLGLRLIYFSYDVKMKEKGDIPEGYSVSREKKERFSLILESASTNQTSMYLCASNIRGTEAFFGQGTRLTVV.

This clone was recorded only once. The chain employs TRBV5-1 and TRBJ1-1; 9 nucleotides match TRBD1. Germline CDR1 reads SGHRS; CDR2 reads YFSETQ. The CDR3 spans 14 residues. V trimming: 0 bases; J trimming: 11 bases; junction bases outside the gene matches: 8. The CDR3, as DNA: TGCGCCAGCAGCTTGGAAAGCACAGGGGGCGCCGCTTTCTTT. It codes for CASSLESTGGAAFF.

The chain couples TRBV7-9 to TRBJ1-1, with a weak D call TRBD1 (6 bases). Germline loops: CDR1 SEHNR, CDR2 FQNEAQ (reference sequence). Trimming shortened V by 3 bases and J by 7 bases, and 12 bases separated the two germline ends. The CDR3 is 13 amino acids. The CDR3 protein is CASSFRGANEAFF. The CDR3 DNA reads TGTGCCAGCAGCTTCCGGGGGGCCAATGAAGCTTTCTTT.

Comments on this clone: An end of the junction differs from the germline gene, which may be a read error. This chain's CDR3 is CASSLGPGPTYEQYF. CDR3 nucleotide sequence: TGTGCTAGCAGCTTAGGGCCAGGGCCAACCTACGAGCAGTACTTC. The V call is TRBV7-7, the J call TRBJ2-7; a possible D gene is TRBD1 (5 bases). Germline V CDR1 and CDR2: SSHAT, FNYEAQ (reference sequence). The length of the CDR3 is 15 residues.

The CDR3 spells CSAPSVYEQYF. In DNA form, the CDR3 reads TGCAGTGCCCCCTCAGTCTACGAGCAGTACTTC. The J gene is TRBJ2-7, the V gene TRBV20-1; no clear D. Germline CDR1 is DFQATT and CDR2 is SNEGSKA (reference sequence). V was cut by 6 bases and J by 3 bases, with 9 bases left in between. This CDR3 region has 11 residues.

This chain links TRBV2 with TRBJ1-5; D gene uncertain. CDR3 length: 13 amino acids. Between the trimmed V and J ends, which lost 7 bases and 6 bases, there was a span of 13 bases. CDR1 is SNHLY and CDR2 is FYNNEI in the germline V gene. This CDR3 reads CASTQSLRQPQHF. DNA for the CDR3: TGTGCCAGCACACAGTCTCTGCGTCAGCCCCAGCATTTT.

This clone was seen once. The chain recombines TRBV20-1 with TRBJ2-6; D unclear. V was clipped by 3 bases and J by 0 bases, with 12 bases between them. There are 16 residues in the CDR3. Germline CDR1 reads DFQATT; CDR2 reads SNEGSKA (reference sequence). The CDR3 here is CSASPVASSGANVLTF. The CDR3 nucleotides read TGCAGTGCTAGTCCCGTAGCCTCCTCTGGGGCCAACGTCCTGACTTTC.

This chain joins TRBV5-5 and TRBJ2-1, with 12 bases that match TRBD2. The CDR3 totals 17 residues. Germline V CDR1 and CDR2: SGHKS, YYEKEE (reference sequence). The trim removed 4 bases at V and 5 bases at J, leaving 10 bases unmatched. The CDR3 DNA reads TGTGCCAGCAGCCCTCGACTAGCGGGAGCCCTAGACAATGAGCAGTTCTTC. Protein: CASSPRLAGALDNEQFF.

The chain carries TRBV28 and TRBJ2-2, with 10 bases aligning to TRBD1. With V trimmed by 4 bases and J by 4 bases, 6 bases remained unmatched. This CDR3 region has 16 residues. The germline gives CDR1 MDHEN, CDR2 SYDVKM. CDR3 nucleotides: TGTGCCAGCAGTTCTCCGGGACAGGGGACCACCGGGGAGCTGTTTTTT. Protein: CASSSPGQGTTGELFF.

J is TRBJ2-2 and V is TRBV9; D may be TRBD2 (5 bases). Germline values: CDR1 SGDLS, CDR2 YYNGEE. The V end was cut by 0 bases, the J end by 7 bases, with 7 bases between. CDR3 length equals 13 residues. CDR3 protein: CASSVGRIGELFF. In DNA, the CDR3 is TGTGCCAGCAGCGTAGGGAGGATCGGGGAGCTGTTTTTT. The entire variable domain, with the rest obtained from reference TRBV9 and TRBJ2-2, is as follows: DSGVTQTPKHLITATGQRVTLRCSPRSGDLSVYWYQQSLDQGLQFLIQYYNGEERAKGNILERFSAQQFPDLHSELNLSSLELGDSALYFCASSVGRIGELFFGEGSRLTVL.

The CDR3 reads CAISEMASGYEQYF. The CDR3 nucleotides read TGTGCCATCAGTGAGATGGCTAGCGGGTACGAGCAGTACTTC. The V call is TRBV10-3, the J call TRBJ2-7; 8 bases line up with TRBD2. The V segment lost 2 bases and the J segment 4 bases; nucleotides outside the gene matches: 4. This CDR3 comprises 14 residues. Germline CDR1 ENHRY, CDR2 SYGVKD.

The chain employs TRBV2 and TRBJ2-7, with 8 bases lining up with TRBD2. Germline V gene lookup returns CDR1 SNHLY and CDR2 FYNNEI. Trimming cost V 6 bases and J 2 bases; bases outside gene matches: 6. This CDR3 has 14 residues. Here the CDR3 DNA reads TGTGCCAGCAGGCCGGGACTAGGCGCCTACGAGCAGTACTTC. It yields the protein CASRPGLGAYEQYF.

V is TRBV7-2 and J is TRBJ2-5; D gene uncertain. This CDR3 region has 12 residues. Germline V gives CDR1 SGHTA, CDR2 FQGNSA. V gave up 1 base and J gave up 5 bases, with 5 bases separating them. The chain's CDR3 is CASSLVLETQYF. CDR3 nucleotide sequence: TGTGCCAGCAGCTTAGTTCTGGAGACCCAGTACTTC.

The chain employs TRBV19 and TRBJ2-5; D perhaps matches TRBD1 (6 bases). V lost 5 bases to trimming and J lost 1 base, with 8 bases between them. CDR1 is LNHDA, CDR2 SQIVND, per germline (reference sequence). The CDR3 extends over 13 amino acids. CDR3 sequence reads: CASSGGLQETQYF. Here the CDR3 DNA reads TGTGCCAGTAGTGGGGGCCTCCAAGAGACCCAGTACTTC. The entire variable domain, with the rest obtained from reference TRBV19 and TRBJ2-5, is as follows: DGGITQSPKYLFRKEGQNVTLSCEQNLNHDAMYWYRQDPGQGLRLIYYSQIVNDFQKGDIAEGYSVSREKKESFPLTVTSAQKNPTAFYLCASSGGLQETQYFGPGTRLLVL.

The V call is TRBV3-1 (or the pseudogene TRBV3-2), the J call TRBJ1-2, with D hard to call. Germline loops: CDR1 LGHDT, CDR2 YNNKEL (reference sequence). The length of the CDR3 is 13 residues. Trimming took off 5 bases at V and 14 bases at J, with 21 bases between the two ends. CDR3 DNA sequence: TGTGCCAGCAGCGAAGCGGGCAGCGGAGTGGTTACCTTC. It encodes CASSEAGSGVVTF.